These 3 T cell receptor beta chains came from one sample sequenced in a study of immune cell composition in non-small cell lung cancer. Profiling relied on immunoSEQ multiplex PCR, and the TCRdb table lists in-frame clones only, not all of them. The data show some 3,000 clones, with about 80% seen just once and 20% to 25% held by the top ten. Normal lung was taken at the farthest possible site, at least 3 cm from tumour. Sequenced material: non-adjacent lung tissue. The receptors come from a human donor with non-small cell lung cancer.

The rearrangement links TRBV9 to TRBJ1-3; D possibly corresponds to TRBD1 (6 bases). Trimming cost V 5 bases and J 2 bases, with 8 bases left between them. In germline, CDR1 is SGDLS, CDR2 YYNGEE. The length of the CDR3 is 13 residues. The CDR3 reads CASRGATGNTIYF. CDR3 nucleotide sequence: TGTGCCAGCAGGGGGGCTACTGGAAACACCATATATTTT.

There are a few counts of this clone. The V and J genes are TRBV19 and TRBJ1-2; possibly TRBD1 for D (5 bases). The CDR3 is made up of 15 amino acids. The germline V gene encodes CDR1 LNHDA and CDR2 SQIVND (reference sequence). V dropped 3 bases and J dropped 8 bases, with 19 bases sitting between them. The DNA for the CDR3 is TGTGCCAGTAGTATTCCGGCAGGAGGGGCAGTCGGCTACACCTTC. Translating it yields CASSIPAGGAVGYTF.

This clone is large by share. The chain has TRBV28 and TRBJ2-1; possibly TRBD2 for D (6 bases). Per germline, CDR1 MDHEN and CDR2 SYDVKM. CDR3 length: 17 amino acids. Trimming took 4 bases from V and 2 from J, leaving 18 bases between them. In DNA form, the CDR3 reads TGTGCCAGCAGTTCCCCCCGGGACTCCAGGACCTACAATGAGCAGTTCTTC. Translation: CASSSPRDSRTYNEQFF.